The following is a T cell receptor beta chain sequence with its context. What antigen it recognizes has not been identified. The junction and the germline gene differ at one end; a read error may be behind it. Measured from the cysteine to the phenylalanine, the CDR3 is 17 residues long. The entry retains the CDR3 DNA only, 51 bases that are in frame from base 1. CDR1 and CDR2 (LNHDA, SQIVND) derive from the germline V gene (reference sequence). For sequencing of the TCRbeta CDR3 region, genomic DNA was extracted from the sorted cells. TCRbeta CDR3 regions were sequenced using the immunoSEQ Assay. The immuneACCESS repertoire file appears here via TCRdb, limited to in-frame rearrangements. These files lack a portion of the clones; in checked studies, under half of the deficit traces to unresolved V genes, and the cause of the others is not known. The sample includes some 40,000 clones, with 90% to 95% observed a single time. The ten largest account for 25% to 35% of the sample.

The data stem from a study of OX40 agonist ivuxolimab in advanced cancers. The study in broad terms: Ivuxolimab was an agonistic, fully human IgG2 monoclonal antibody directed against OX40 (CD134), a costimulatory receptor. Intravenous ivuxolimab was administered to patients every 2 weeks at six dose levels: 0.01, 0.1, 0.3, 1.5, 3 and 10 mg/kg. Of the roughly 52 dose-escalation patients, hepatocellular carcinoma was present in around 19, melanoma in approximately 15, renal cell carcinoma in 9 and head and neck cancer in 9. A male proportion of almost 85% and a mean age of about 60 years, ranging from about 23 to 90, were recorded for the dose-escalation cohort. Patients were allowed to have had prior anti-PD-1, anti-PD-L1 or anti-CTLA-4 therapy, and 40% of the dose-escalation patients had been treated with checkpoint inhibitors. Three dose-escalation patients achieved partial responses, one with hepatocellular carcinoma and two with cutaneous melanoma. Peripheral TCRbeta sequencing aimed to test whether ivuxolimab altered TCR sequence diversity and caused clonal T-cell expansion. The monotherapy dose-escalation portion (N of about 49 patients) of the phase I ivuxolimab trial is reported in the paper.

The research as a whole found: Low levels of normalized T-cell clonal expansion were also seen in some patients who did not respond. Which antigens the clonally expanded peripheral T cells were specific for was not determined. In partial responders in the 0.1-3.0 mg/kg groups, normalized peripheral clonal expansion was found to be among the lowest, especially among CD8+ T cells. After ivuxolimab, expanded clones were on average more numerous among CD8+ T cells than among CD4+ T cells. At doses of 0.1 to 3.0 mg/kg, clonal expansion of both CD4+ and CD8+ T cells in blood was seen between baseline and week 6.

Patients with autoimmune disease history or receiving systemic immunosuppression were excluded from the trial. Peripheral blood for TCR sequencing was collected from all dose cohorts at baseline, on cycle 4 day 1, and on cycle 7 day 1. The samples were drawn from a first-in-human, open-label, multicenter phase I dose-escalation trial of ivuxolimab. The trial enrolled adults with locally advanced or metastatic head and neck squamous cell, hepatocellular, melanoma or renal cell carcinoma. CD4+ and CD8+ T cells were sorted separately from peripheral blood before TCR sequencing. The sample here was CD4+ or CD8+ T cells sorted from blood, taken in a trial of the OX40 agonist ivuxolimab. The chain is assembled from TRBV19 and TRBJ2-7, with 10 bases aligning to TRBD2. This TCR was recovered from an adult with an advanced solid tumor such as melanoma, head and neck, liver or kidney cancer. The nucleotide sequence reads TGTGCCAGTAGTATCAGTCTAGCGGGAGAAATATCCTATGAGCAGTACTTC. The resulting protein is CASSISLAGEISYEQYF.